The TCR beta chain under discussion was sequenced for a study of control samples from healthy donors and cancer patients. Trimming removed 1 base from V and 2 bases from J; junction bases left unmatched: 8. The CDR3 spans 16 residues. Germline lookup yields CDR1 SGHNT and CDR2 YYREEE (reference sequence). Some clones are missing from TCRdb's copy, which holds only in-frame ones; the method was immunoSEQ multiplex PCR. The profile shows about 120,000 clones, over 75% of them singletons. The gene calls are TRBV5-4 and TRBJ2-5, with 7 bases identical to TRBD1. The sequenced sample consisted of PBMCs. The sequence was collected from a woman in her 50s with colorectal cancer. The CDR3, as DNA: TGTGCCAGCAGCTTGTGGGACAGCTACGATCAAGAGACCCAGTACTTC. Translated: CASSLWDSYDQETQYF.